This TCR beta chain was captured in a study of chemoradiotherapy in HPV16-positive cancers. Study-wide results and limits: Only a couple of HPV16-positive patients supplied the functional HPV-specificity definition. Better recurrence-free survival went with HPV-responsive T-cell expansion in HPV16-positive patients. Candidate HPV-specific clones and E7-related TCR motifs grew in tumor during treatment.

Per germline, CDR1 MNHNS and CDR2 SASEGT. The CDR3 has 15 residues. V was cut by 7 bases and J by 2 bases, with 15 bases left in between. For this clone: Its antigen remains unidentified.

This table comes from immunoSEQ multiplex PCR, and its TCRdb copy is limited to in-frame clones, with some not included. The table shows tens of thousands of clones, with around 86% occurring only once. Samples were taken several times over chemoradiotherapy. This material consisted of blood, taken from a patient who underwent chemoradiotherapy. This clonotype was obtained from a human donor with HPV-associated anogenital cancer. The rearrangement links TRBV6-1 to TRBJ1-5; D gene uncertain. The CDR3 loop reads CASTGFGGGNQPQHF. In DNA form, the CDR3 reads TGTGCCAGCACTGGGTTCGGTGGTGGCAATCAGCCCCAGCATTTT.